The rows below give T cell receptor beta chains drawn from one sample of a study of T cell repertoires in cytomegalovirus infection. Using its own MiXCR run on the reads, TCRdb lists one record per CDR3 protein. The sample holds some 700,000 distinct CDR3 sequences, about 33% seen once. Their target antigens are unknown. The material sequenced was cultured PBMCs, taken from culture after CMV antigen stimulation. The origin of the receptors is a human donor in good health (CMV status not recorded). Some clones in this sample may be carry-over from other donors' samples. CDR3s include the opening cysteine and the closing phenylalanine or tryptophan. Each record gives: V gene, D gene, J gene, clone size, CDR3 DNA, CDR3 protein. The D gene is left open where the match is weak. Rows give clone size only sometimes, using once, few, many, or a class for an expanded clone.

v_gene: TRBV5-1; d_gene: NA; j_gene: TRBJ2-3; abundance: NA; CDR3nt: TGCGCCAGCAGCTTTAACGGGGAGGTCACAGATACGCAGTATTTT; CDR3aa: CASSFNGEVTDTQYF
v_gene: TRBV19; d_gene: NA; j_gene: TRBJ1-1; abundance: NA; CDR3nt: TGTGCCAGTAGTATAGATAACCGGTACACTGAAGCTTTCTTT; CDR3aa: CASSIDNRYTEAFF
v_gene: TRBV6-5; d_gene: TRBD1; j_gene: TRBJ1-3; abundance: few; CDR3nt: TGTGCCAGCAGCCGACCGGGACAGGGTCCTGGAAACACCATATATTTT; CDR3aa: CASSRPGQGPGNTIYF
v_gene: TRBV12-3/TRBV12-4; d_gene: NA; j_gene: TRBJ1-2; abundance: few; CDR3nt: TGTGCCAGCAGCGATACACAAAACTATGGCTACACCTTC; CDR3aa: CASSDTQNYGYTF
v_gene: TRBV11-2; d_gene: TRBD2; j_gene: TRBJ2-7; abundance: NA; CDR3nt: TGTGCCAGCAGAAAAAGGTCAGCGGGAGGTTACTACGAGCAGTACTTC; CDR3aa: CASRKRSAGGYYEQYF
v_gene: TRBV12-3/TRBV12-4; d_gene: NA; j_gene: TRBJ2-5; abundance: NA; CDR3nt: TGTGCTACGGCCTACCAAGAGACCCAGTACTTC; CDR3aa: CATAYQETQYF
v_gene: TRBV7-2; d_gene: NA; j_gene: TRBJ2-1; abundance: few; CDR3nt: TGTGCCAGCAGCACCACTCTAAGCTCCTACAATGAGCAGTTCTTC; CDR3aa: CASSTTLSSYNEQFF
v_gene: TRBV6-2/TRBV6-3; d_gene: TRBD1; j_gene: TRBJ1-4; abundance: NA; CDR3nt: TGTGCCAGCAGTGACGCCGGGACAGGTGGTGAAAAACTGTTTTTT; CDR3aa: CASSDAGTGGEKLFF
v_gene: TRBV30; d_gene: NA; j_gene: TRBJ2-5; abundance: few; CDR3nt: TGTGCCTGGAGTAATGAGTACCAAGAGACCCAGTACTTC; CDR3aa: CAWSNEYQETQYF
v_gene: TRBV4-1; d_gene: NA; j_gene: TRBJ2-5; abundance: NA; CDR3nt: TGCGCCAGCAGCCACCATACCGACCCCTCGCCAGAGACCCAGTACTTC; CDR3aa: CASSHHTDPSPETQYF
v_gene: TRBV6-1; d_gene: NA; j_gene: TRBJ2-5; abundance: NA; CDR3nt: TGTGCCAGCAGCCAATGGCGGGGGCCAGGGGAGACCCAGTACTTC; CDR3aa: CASSQWRGPGETQYF
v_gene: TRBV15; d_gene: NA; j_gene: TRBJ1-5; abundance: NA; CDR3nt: TGTGCCACCAGCAGAACAGGGAGCAATCAGCCCCAGCATTTT; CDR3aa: CATSRTGSNQPQHF
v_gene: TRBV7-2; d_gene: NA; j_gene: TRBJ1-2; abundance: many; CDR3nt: TGTGCCAGCAGCTACTACGGGACAACCTCCTATGGCTACACCTTC; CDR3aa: CASSYYGTTSYGYTF
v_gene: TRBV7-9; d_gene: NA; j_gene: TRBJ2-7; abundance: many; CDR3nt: TGTGCCAGCAGCTTAGAACGTTACGAGCAGTACTTC; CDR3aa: CASSLERYEQYF
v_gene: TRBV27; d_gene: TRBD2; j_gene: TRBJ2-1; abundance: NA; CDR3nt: TGTGCCAGCAGTTTCTCCCAGCGGGGCCAAAGTTACAATGAGCAGTTCTTC; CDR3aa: CASSFSQRGQSYNEQFF
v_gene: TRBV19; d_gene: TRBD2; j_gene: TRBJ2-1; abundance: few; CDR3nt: TGTGCCAGTAGTGTGTTGCTAGCGGGACTGGGAAATGAGCAGTTCTTC; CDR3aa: CASSVLLAGLGNEQFF
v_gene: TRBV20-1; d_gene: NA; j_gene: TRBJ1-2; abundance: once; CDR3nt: TGCAGTGCTAGAGAGGAGCAGCAGGGGAAGGGCTACACCTTC; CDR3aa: CSAREEQQGKGYTF
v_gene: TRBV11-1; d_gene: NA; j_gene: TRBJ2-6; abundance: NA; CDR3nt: TGTGCCAGCAGCTTAGTCCGCTCGGGGGCCAACGTCCTGACTTTC; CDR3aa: CASSLVRSGANVLTF
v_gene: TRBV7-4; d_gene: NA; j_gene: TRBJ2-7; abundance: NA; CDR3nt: TGTGCCAGCAGCTCCGGGACGGATTCCTACGAGCAGTACTTC; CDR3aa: CASSSGTDSYEQYF
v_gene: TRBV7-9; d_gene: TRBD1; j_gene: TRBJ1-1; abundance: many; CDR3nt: TGTGCCAGCAGCTCCAGACAGGGACCGAACACTGAAGCTTTCTTT; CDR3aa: CASSSRQGPNTEAFF
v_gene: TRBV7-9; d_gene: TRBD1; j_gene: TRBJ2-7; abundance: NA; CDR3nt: TGTGCCAGCAGCTTGACAGGGGTGGACGAGCAGTACTTC; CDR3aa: CASSLTGVDEQYF
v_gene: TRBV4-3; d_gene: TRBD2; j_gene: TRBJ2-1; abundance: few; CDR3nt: TGCGCCAGCAGCCCTTCTACTAGCGGGGAGAATGAGCAGTTCTTC; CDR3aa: CASSPSTSGENEQFF
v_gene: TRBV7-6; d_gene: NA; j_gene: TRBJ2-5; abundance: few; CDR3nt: TGTGCCAGCAGCTTCGATCGGTATTGGGCCCAGTACTTC; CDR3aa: CASSFDRYWAQYF
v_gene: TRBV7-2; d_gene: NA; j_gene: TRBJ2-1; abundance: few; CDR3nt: TGTGCCAGCAGCTTAGTTTGGATGAAAGGGTTCGACACAATCGATGAGCAGTTCTTC; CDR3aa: CASSLVWMKGFDTIDEQFF
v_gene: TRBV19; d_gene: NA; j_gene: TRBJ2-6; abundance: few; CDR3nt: TGTGCTACCACCCCATCTGGGGCCAACGTCCTGACTTTC; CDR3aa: CATTPSGANVLTF
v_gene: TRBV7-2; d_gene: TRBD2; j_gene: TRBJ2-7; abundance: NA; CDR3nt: TGTGCCAGCAGCAGAACCAGCGGGACGGCCTACGAGCAGTACTTC; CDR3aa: CASSRTSGTAYEQYF
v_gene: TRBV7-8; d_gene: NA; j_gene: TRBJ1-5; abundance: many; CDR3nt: TGTGCCAGCAGCTTAGCGTGGGGGGATCAGCCCCAGCATTTT; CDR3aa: CASSLAWGDQPQHF
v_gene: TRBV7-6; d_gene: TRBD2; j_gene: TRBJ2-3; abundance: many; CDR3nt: TGTGCCAGCAGCTTCGGGGGGGCGAGTACGCAGTATTTT; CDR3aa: CASSFGGASTQYF
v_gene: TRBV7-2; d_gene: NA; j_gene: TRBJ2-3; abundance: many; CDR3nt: TGTGCCAGCAGCCCTGGGGGCGGGGATACGCAGTATTTT; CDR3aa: CASSPGGGDTQYF
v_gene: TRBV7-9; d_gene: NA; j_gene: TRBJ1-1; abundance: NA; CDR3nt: TGTGCCAGCAGCTTAGCGACAGGATATTCTGAAGCTTTCTTT; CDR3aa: CASSLATGYSEAFF
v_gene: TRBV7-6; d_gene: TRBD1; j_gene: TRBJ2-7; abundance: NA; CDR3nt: TGTGCCAGCAGCTTAGTCTGGGGACAGGGCTACGAGCAGTACTTC; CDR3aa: CASSLVWGQGYEQYF
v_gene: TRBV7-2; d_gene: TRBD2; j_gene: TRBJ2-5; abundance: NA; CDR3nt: TGTGCCAGCAGCATCCTCCTAGCGGAACAAGAGACCCAGTACTTC; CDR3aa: CASSILLAEQETQYF
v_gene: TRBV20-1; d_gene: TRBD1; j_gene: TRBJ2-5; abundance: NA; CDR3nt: TGCAGTGCTAGAGGGAACCCGACAGGGGGTTACCAAGAGACCCAGTACTTC; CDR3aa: CSARGNPTGGYQETQYF
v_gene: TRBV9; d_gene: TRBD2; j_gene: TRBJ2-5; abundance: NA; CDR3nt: TGTGCCAGCAGCGTCGGGGGGGTTCTCCAAGAGACCCAGTACTTC; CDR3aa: CASSVGGVLQETQYF
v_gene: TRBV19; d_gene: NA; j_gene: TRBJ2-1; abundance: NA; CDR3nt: TGTGCCAGTAGTATAATCGGCCGTTCCGGGGATGAGCAGTTCTTC; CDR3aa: CASSIIGRSGDEQFF
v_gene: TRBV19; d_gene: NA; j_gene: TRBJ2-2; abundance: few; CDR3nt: TGTGCCAGTAAACGTGGTTCCCCTACACTGAAGAACACCGGGGAGCTGTTTTTT; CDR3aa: CASKRGSPTLKNTGELFF
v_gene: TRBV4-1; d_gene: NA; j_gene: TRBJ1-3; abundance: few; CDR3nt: TGCGCCAGCAGCCCAGGGGAAATCGGTGAGGTGGGAAGCTCTGGAAACACCATATATTTT; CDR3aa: CASSPGEIGEVGSSGNTIYF
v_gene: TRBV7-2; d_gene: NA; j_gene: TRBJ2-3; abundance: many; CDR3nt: TGTGCCAGCAGCTTAGCCGGCAAAGATACGCAGTATTTT; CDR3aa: CASSLAGKDTQYF
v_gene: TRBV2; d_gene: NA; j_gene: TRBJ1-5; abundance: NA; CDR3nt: TGTGCCAGCACGTCTACGGAGAATAGCAATCAGCCCCAGCATTTT; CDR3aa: CASTSTENSNQPQHF
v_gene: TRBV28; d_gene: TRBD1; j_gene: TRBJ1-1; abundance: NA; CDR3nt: TGTGCCAGCAGTTCGGGGACAGGGGGTTTTACCACTGAAGCTTTCTTT; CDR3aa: CASSSGTGGFTTEAFF
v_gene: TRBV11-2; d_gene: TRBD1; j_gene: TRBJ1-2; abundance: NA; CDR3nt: TGTGTCAGCAGCCCAGGACAGGACCCTTTGGATGGCTACACCTTC; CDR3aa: CVSSPGQDPLDGYTF
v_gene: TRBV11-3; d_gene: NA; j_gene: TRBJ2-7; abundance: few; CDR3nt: TGTGCCAGCAGCTCAGGGAGCACTGGTAGCGAGCAGTACTTC; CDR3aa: CASSSGSTGSEQYF
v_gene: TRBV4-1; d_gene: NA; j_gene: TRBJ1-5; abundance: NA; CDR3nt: TGCGCCAGCAGCCGGCGGGAATTGCAGCCCCAGCATTTT; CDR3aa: CASSRRELQPQHF
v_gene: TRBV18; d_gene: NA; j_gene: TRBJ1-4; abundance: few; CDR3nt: TGTGCCAGCTCACCAGTTTCCAGGAAGGGTGAAAAACTGTTTTTT; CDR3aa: CASSPVSRKGEKLFF
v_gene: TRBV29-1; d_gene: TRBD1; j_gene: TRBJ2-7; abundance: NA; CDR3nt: TGCAGCGTTGAAGTGGACAGGGACGAGCAGTACTTC; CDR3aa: CSVEVDRDEQYF
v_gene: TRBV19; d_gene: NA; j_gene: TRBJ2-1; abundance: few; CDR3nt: TGTGCCAGTACTAATACCTACAATGAGCAGTTCTTC; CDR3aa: CASTNTYNEQFF
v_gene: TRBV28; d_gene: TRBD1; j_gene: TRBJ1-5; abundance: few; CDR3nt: TGTGCCAGCAGGCAGACAGGGTCAAATCAGCCCCAGCATTTT; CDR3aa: CASRQTGSNQPQHF
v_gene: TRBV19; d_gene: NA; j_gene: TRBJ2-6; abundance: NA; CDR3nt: TGTGCCAGTAGTACCCCTGGGGCCAACGTCCTGACTTTC; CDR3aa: CASSTPGANVLTF
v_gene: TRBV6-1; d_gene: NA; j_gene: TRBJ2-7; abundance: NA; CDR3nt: TGTGCCAGCAGTGAAGGAGGCAGAGCCTACGAGCAGTACTTC; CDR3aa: CASSEGGRAYEQYF